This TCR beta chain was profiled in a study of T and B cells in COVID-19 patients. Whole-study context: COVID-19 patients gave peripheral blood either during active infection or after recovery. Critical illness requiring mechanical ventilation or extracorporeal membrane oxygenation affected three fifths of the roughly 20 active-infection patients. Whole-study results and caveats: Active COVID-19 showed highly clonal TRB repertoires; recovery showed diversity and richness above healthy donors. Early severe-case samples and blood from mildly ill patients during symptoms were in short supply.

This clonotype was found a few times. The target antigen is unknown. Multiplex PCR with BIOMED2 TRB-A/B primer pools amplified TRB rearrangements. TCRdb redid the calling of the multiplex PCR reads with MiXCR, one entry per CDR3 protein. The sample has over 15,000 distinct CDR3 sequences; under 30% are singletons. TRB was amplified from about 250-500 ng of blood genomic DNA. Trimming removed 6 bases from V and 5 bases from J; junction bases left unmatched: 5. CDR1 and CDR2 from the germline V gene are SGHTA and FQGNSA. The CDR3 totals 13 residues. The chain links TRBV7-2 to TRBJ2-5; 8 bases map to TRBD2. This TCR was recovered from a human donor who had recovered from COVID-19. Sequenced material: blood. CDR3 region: CASRVTSAETQYF. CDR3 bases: TGTGCCAGCAGAGTGACTAGCGCTGAGACCCAGTACTTC.